The 27 T cell receptor beta chains below come from one sample, sequenced in a study of shared clonotypes between healthy human individuals. Assay: immunoSEQ multiplex PCR; the TCRdb copy retains only in-frame clones and omits some. The profile shows roughly 2 million clones, about 95% of them singletons. CD45RO-negative CD8 cells positively selected for CCR7 made up the naive population, which excluded terminally differentiated effector memory CD45RA+ cells. The sample consisted of naive CD8+ T cells sorted from blood. The receptors originated from a man in his late teens or twenties in good health.

The V call is TRBV7-3, the J call TRBJ2-5; TRBD2 matches 9 bases. J was trimmed by 4 bases and V by 2 bases; bases with no gene match: 8. CDR3 length: 16 residues. Germline V gene sequence: CDR1 SGHTA, CDR2 FQGTGA. This CDR3 reads CASSLWGAGGPETQYF. In DNA form, the CDR3 reads TGTGCCAGCAGCTTATGGGGAGCGGGGGGCCCAGAGACCCAGTACTTC. The full variable domain, completed using reference TRBV7-3 and TRBJ2-5, is GAGVSQTPSNKVTEKGKYVELRCDPISGHTALYWYRQSLGQGPEFLIYFQGTGAADDSGLPNDRFFAVRPEGSVSTLKIQRTERGDSAVYLCASSLWGAGGPETQYFGPGTRLLVL.

The chain employs TRBV11-2 and TRBJ2-1; D is ambiguous. This CDR3 spans 17 amino acids. V was cut by 0 bases and J by 8 bases, with 20 bases left in between. Germline assignment: CDR1 SGHAT and CDR2 FQNNGV. The CDR3 here is CASSLDLRLGNSDEQFF. The CDR3 coding sequence is TGTGCCAGCAGCTTAGATCTAAGGTTGGGCAATTCGGATGAGCAGTTCTTC.

The chain recombines TRBV6-6 with TRBJ1-2; D gene ambiguous. The length of the CDR3 is 15 residues. Trimming removed 0 bases at V and 2 bases at J, with 10 bases between. Per germline, CDR1 MNHNY and CDR2 SVGAGI (reference sequence). The chain's CDR3 is CASSYSAGINYGYTF. DNA of the CDR3: TGTGCCAGCAGTTACTCGGCGGGGATCAACTATGGCTACACCTTC.

On this clone: The sample has other DNA sequences that encode this CDR3 too. The CDR3 DNA reads as TGTGCCAGCAGTTACTCCGGGGGTCAAGAGACCCAGTACTTC. This sequence encodes CASSYSGGQETQYF. The V gene is TRBV6-5, the J gene TRBJ2-5; tentative D call: TRBD2 (6 bases). Germline CDR1 reads MNHEY; CDR2 reads SVGAGI. V dropped 0 bases and J dropped 2 bases, with 7 bases sitting between them. The CDR3 contains 14 residues.

This clone appeared a single time. This sequence joins TRBV5-1 and TRBJ2-5; D gene uncertain. This CDR3 has 14 amino acids. Germline V gene data show CDR1 as SGHRS and CDR2 as YFSETQ. Trimming cost V 1 base and J 5 bases, with 12 bases left between them. CDR3 sequence reads: CASSLTFAYETQYF. CDR3 sequence (DNA): TGCGCCAGCAGCTTGACGTTTGCTTATGAGACCCAGTACTTC.

This clone was detected only once. The CDR3 DNA sequence: TGTGCCAGCGGAATAACCGGGACAGGGGGCTACACCGGGGAGCTGTTTTTT. Its translation: CASGITGTGGYTGELFF. The chain recombines TRBV7-3 with TRBJ2-2, with 12 bases aligning to TRBD1. This CDR3 is built from 17 residues. Germline CDR1 reads SGHTA; CDR2 reads FQGTGA. The V segment lost 8 bases and the J segment 3 bases; nucleotides outside the gene matches: 10.

A note on this clone: The same CDR3 also results from other DNA sequences found in this sample. The CDR3 sequence: CASSPRDRVDEQYF. CDR3 sequence (DNA): TGTGCCAGCTCACCACGTGACAGGGTTGACGAGCAGTACTTC. The chain carries TRBV18 and TRBJ2-7, with 7 bases matching TRBD1. With V trimmed by 1 base and J by 5 bases, 5 bases remained unmatched. This CDR3 region has 14 residues. Germline CDR1 KGHSH, CDR2 LQKENI.

This rearrangement joins TRBV7-8 to TRBJ2-1, with 14 bases identical to TRBD2. The CDR3 sequence is 19 residues long. Unmatched junction bases numbered 9, after V lost 1 base and J lost 4 bases. Germline V lookup: CDR1 SGHVS, CDR2 FQNEAQ. CDR3 sequence reads: CASSLGLAGGPPQYNEQFF. The CDR3 DNA follows: TGTGCCAGCAGCTTAGGACTAGCGGGAGGGCCCCCCCAGTACAATGAGCAGTTCTTC.

Only one count was recorded for this clone. This chain uses TRBV4-3 with TRBJ1-6; 8 bases line up with TRBD1. Germline CDR1 and CDR2: LGHNA and YSLEER. Trimming removed 0 bases from V and 7 bases from J; junction bases left unmatched: 8. CDR3 length equals 17 residues. The CDR3 DNA reads TGCGCCAGCAGCCAAGACCGGACAGGGCTCTTCAATTCACCCCTCCACTTT. Encoded protein: CASSQDRTGLFNSPLHF.

The sample holds one count of this clone. The genes are TRBV11-2 and TRBJ1-4; no firm D call. CDR3 length: 15 amino acids. V lost 2 bases and J 5 bases, leaving 12 bases between the germline ends. Germline CDR1 reads SGHAT; CDR2 reads FQNNGV. CDR3 nucleotides: TGTGCCAGCAGCTTAACAAGATTGCAAAATGAAAAACTGTTTTTT. This codes for CASSLTRLQNEKLFF.

This clone was observed once. The chain recombines TRBV7-9 with TRBJ2-7; the D gene is possibly TRBD1 (5 bases). CDR3 size: 14 residues. Trimming took off 2 bases at V and 3 bases at J, with 11 bases between the two ends. Germline loops: CDR1 SEHNR, CDR2 FQNEAQ (reference sequence). In DNA form, the CDR3 reads TGTGCCAGCAGCTTACAAGGGGCTTTCTACGAGCAGTACTTC. As protein: CASSLQGAFYEQYF.

The chain carries TRBV14 and TRBJ2-7; D unclear. The V end lost 0 bases, the J end lost 3 bases, and 6 bases lay between the germline ends. The length of the CDR3 is 13 residues. The germline CDR1 and CDR2 sequences are SGHDN and FVKESK. The CDR3 nucleotides are TGTGCCAGCAGCCAAGAAGGGTTCTACGAGCAGTACTTC. This translates into CASSQEGFYEQYF.

The chain's CDR3 is CASSIVRGTGPYNEQFF. Written as DNA, the CDR3 is TGTGCCAGTAGTATAGTACGGGGGACGGGGCCCTACAATGAGCAGTTCTTC. The chain has TRBV19 and TRBJ2-1, with a tentative D call TRBD2 (6 bases). This CDR3 spans 17 amino acids. V was trimmed by 1 base and J by 2 bases, leaving 15 bases between them. The germline CDR1 and CDR2 sequences are LNHDA and SQIVND (reference sequence).

A note on this clone: This sample includes further DNA sequences coding for the same CDR3. This chain joins TRBV4-1 and TRBJ2-7; 7 bases agree with TRBD2. With V trimmed by 4 bases and J by 3 bases, 3 bases remained unmatched. This CDR3 comprises 13 residues. Germline lookup yields CDR1 MGHRA and CDR2 YSYEKL. CDR3 DNA sequence: TGCGCCAGCAGCCTCGGGACTAACTACGAGCAGTACTTC. This sequence encodes CASSLGTNYEQYF.

A remark on this clone: This CDR3 is also generated by other DNA sequences in the sample. The chain joins TRBV6-5 to TRBJ2-7, with D possibly matching TRBD2 (6 bases). The length of the CDR3 is 14 residues. Germline assignment: CDR1 MNHEY and CDR2 SVGAGI. The ends were cut back, 0 bases at V and 2 bases at J, with 8 bases in the middle. The CDR3 region has the DNA TGTGCCAGCAGTTACTCTGGACTAACCTACGAGCAGTACTTC. As protein: CASSYSGLTYEQYF.

This chain connects TRBV6-1 to TRBJ2-5; TRBD2 might be the D (5 bases). There are 15 residues in the CDR3. Germline CDR1 is MNHNS and CDR2 is SASEGT. Trimming took off 5 bases at V and 4 bases at J, with 17 bases between the two ends. This CDR3 reads CASSTDLFEGETQYF. In DNA, the CDR3 is TGTGCCAGCAGTACCGACTTGTTCGAGGGAGAGACCCAGTACTTC.

This chain links TRBV19 with TRBJ2-7; 11 positions agree with TRBD2. CDR3 length equals 14 residues. CDR1 LNHDA and CDR2 SQIVND come from the germline V gene (reference sequence). J gave up 5 bases and V 4 bases, and 4 bases lay outside the gene matches. CDR3 sequence (DNA): TGTGCCAGTAGTAGACTAGCGGGAACACACGAGCAGTACTTC. As protein: CASSRLAGTHEQYF.

The chain is built from TRBV30 and TRBJ2-7, with D perhaps TRBD2 (6 bases). CDR3 length equals 12 residues. Germline values: CDR1 GTSNPN, CDR2 SVGIG (reference sequence). V lost 3 bases and J 1 base, leaving 7 bases between the germline ends. CDR3 loop: CAWSRGSYEQYF. The CDR3 region has the DNA TGTGCCTGGAGCCGGGGGTCCTACGAGCAGTACTTC.

The chain carries TRBV18 and TRBJ1-2; D uncertain. V gave up 6 bases and J gave up 3 bases, with 11 bases separating them. CDR3 size: 13 residues. Germline loops: CDR1 KGHSH, CDR2 LQKENI. The CDR3 spells CASSATDYYGYTF. CDR3 coding DNA: TGTGCCAGCTCTGCGACTGATTACTATGGCTACACCTTC.

The CDR3: CASLDSSGANVLTF. CDR3 sequence (DNA): TGCGCCAGCCTGGACAGCTCTGGGGCCAACGTCCTGACTTTC. This chain links TRBV5-1 with TRBJ2-6, with a possible D match to TRBD1 (6 bases). The CDR3 has 14 residues. Germline V CDR1 and CDR2: SGHRS, YFSETQ. Trimming removed 7 bases from V and 0 bases from J, with 8 bases in between.

The gene calls are TRBV4-3 and TRBJ2-7; tentative D call: TRBD1 (5 bases). The V gene's germline CDR1 is LGHNA and CDR2 YSLEER. This CDR3 is built from 16 residues. Trimming took 3 bases from V and 2 from J, leaving 17 bases between them. This CDR3 reads CASSHLGPPATYEQYF. DNA for the CDR3: TGCGCCAGCAGCCACCTGGGGCCCCCGGCTACCTACGAGCAGTACTTC.

This clone was counted a single time. The V gene is TRBV21-1, the J gene TRBJ2-1; the table's D call of TRBD2 was not tested on the DNA. TRBV21-1 is deemed a pseudogene. CDR3 size: 17 residues. The chain's CDR3 is CASSKVSGPPPENEQFF. The CDR3 DNA follows: TGTGCCAGCAGCAAAGTCTCTGGTCCACCGCCGGAGAATGAGCAGTTCTTC.

The chain combines TRBV5-8 with TRBJ2-3; 9 bases align to TRBD2. Trimming removed 4 bases from V and 3 bases from J; junction bases left unmatched: 6. Germline assignment: CDR1 SGHTS and CDR2 YDEGEE. This CDR3 is built from 15 residues. This CDR3 reads CASSLSGRGTDTQYF. The CDR3 DNA reads as TGTGCCAGCAGCCTTAGCGGGAGAGGTACAGATACGCAGTATTTT.

J is TRBJ1-2 and V is TRBV5-1; 9 nucleotides match TRBD1. The germline V gene encodes CDR1 SGHRS and CDR2 YFSETQ. V was clipped by 4 bases and J by 8 bases; unmatched bases: 12. The CDR3 spans 15 residues. The CDR3 DNA follows: TGCGCCAGCAGCGTGCTAAATACAGGGGGCAACGGCTACACCTTC. Its protein is CASSVLNTGGNGYTF.

The rearrangement uses TRBV9 and TRBJ2-2, with TRBD2 matching 12 bases. CDR1 is SGDLS, CDR2 YYNGEE, per germline. Trimming at V came to 3 bases and at J to 6 bases, leaving 3 bases not matched to a gene. The CDR3 length is 15 residues. The CDR3 is CASSASGGAAGELFF. In nucleotides, the CDR3 is TGTGCCAGCAGCGCTAGCGGGGGGGCCGCCGGGGAGCTGTTTTTT.

This clone came up once. This chain uses TRBV9 with TRBJ2-7; D is tentatively TRBD1 or TRBD2 (5 bases each). This CDR3 region has 16 residues. The germline gives CDR1 SGDLS, CDR2 YYNGEE. Trimming stripped 4 bases from V and 0 bases from J, with 17 bases between. CDR3 nucleotide sequence: TGTGCCAGCAGCCCGGCCCAGGGTCGGGGCTCCTACGAGCAGTACTTC. Encoded protein: CASSPAQGRGSYEQYF.

The CDR3 sequence is CASSQVYNGGETQYF. CDR3 bases: TGCGCCAGCAGCCAAGTATATAACGGAGGGGAGACCCAGTACTTC. The chain is built from TRBV4-3 and TRBJ2-5, with D tentatively TRBD2 (6 bases). Germline V gene lookup returns CDR1 LGHNA and CDR2 YSLEER. The ends were cut back, 1 base at V and 5 bases at J, with 14 bases in the middle. This CDR3 region has 15 residues.